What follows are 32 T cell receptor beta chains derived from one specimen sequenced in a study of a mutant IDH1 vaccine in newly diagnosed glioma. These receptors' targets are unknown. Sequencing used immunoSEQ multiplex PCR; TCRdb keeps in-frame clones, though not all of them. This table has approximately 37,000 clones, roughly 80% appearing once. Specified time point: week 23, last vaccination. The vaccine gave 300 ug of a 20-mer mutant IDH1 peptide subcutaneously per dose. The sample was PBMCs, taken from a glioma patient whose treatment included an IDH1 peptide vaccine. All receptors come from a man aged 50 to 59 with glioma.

The CDR3 DNA sequence: TGTGCCAGCAGTTCGGGGGGGGAGTGGGCTTTCTTT. Its translation is CASSSGGEWAFF. J is TRBJ1-1 and V is TRBV6-5, with D possibly TRBD1 on 5 matching bases. Germline CDR1 MNHEY, CDR2 SVGAGI. V lost 4 bases to trimming and J lost 11 bases, with 14 bases between them. The CDR3 is 12 amino acids.

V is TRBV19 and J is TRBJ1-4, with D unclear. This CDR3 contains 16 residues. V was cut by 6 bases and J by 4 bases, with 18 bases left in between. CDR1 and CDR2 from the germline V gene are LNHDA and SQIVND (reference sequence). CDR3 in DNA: TGTGCCAGTAGCCCGCCCCCAGGCCGGGTTAATGAAAAACTGTTTTTT. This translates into CASSPPPGRVNEKLFF. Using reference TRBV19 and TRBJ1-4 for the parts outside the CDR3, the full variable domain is DGGITQSPKYLFRKEGQNVTLSCEQNLNHDAMYWYRQDPGQGLRLIYYSQIVNDFQKGDIAEGYSVSREKKESFPLTVTSAQKNPTAFYLCASSPPPGRVNEKLFFGSGTQLSVL.

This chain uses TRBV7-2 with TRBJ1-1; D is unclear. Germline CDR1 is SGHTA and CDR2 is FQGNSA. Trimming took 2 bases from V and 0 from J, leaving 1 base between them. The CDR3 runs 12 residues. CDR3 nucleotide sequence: TGTGCCAGCAGCTTAATGAACACTGAAGCTTTCTTT. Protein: CASSLMNTEAFF.

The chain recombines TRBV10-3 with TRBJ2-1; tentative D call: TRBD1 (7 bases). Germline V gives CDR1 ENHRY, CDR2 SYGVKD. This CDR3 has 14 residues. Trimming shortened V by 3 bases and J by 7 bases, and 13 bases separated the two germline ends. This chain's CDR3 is CAISDKTGRNEQFF. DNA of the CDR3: TGTGCCATCAGTGATAAGACAGGGAGGAATGAGCAGTTCTTC.

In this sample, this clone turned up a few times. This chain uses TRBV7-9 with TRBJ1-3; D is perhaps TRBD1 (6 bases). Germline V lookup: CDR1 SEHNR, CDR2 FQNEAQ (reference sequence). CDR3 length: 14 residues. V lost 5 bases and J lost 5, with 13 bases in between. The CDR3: CASSPTGMRNTIYF. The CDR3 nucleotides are TGTGCCAGCAGCCCTACAGGGATGAGAAACACCATATATTTT.

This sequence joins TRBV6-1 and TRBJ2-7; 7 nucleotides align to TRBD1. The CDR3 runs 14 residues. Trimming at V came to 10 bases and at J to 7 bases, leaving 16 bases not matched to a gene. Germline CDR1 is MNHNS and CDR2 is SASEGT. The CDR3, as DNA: TGTGCCACCTGGGCTGGACAGGTGTTGAAAGAGCAGTACTTC. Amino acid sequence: CATWAGQVLKEQYF.

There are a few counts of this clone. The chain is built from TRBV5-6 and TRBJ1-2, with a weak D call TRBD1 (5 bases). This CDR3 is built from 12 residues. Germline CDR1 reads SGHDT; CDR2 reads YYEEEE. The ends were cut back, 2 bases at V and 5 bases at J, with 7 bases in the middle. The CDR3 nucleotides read TGTGCCAGCAGCTTCCCAGGGTATGGCTACACCTTC. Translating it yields CASSFPGYGYTF.

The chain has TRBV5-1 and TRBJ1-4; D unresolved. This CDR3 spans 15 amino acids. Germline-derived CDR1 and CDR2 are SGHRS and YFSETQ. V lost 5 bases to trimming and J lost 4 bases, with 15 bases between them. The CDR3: CASRPTTVYNEKLFF. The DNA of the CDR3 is TGCGCCAGCAGACCTACCACAGTGTATAATGAAAAACTGTTTTTT.

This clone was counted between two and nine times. The CDR3 region is CASSISLNNEQFF. DNA for the CDR3: TGTGCCAGTAGTATAAGTTTGAACAATGAGCAGTTCTTC. The genes are TRBV19 and TRBJ2-1; D unresolved. This CDR3 has 13 amino acids. Trimming took 2 bases from V and 5 from J, leaving 7 bases between them. Germline V gene lookup returns CDR1 LNHDA and CDR2 SQIVND (reference sequence).

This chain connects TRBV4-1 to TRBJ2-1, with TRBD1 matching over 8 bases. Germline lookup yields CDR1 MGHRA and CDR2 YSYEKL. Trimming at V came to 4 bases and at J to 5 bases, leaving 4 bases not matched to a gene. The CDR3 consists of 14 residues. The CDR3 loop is CASSPRQGNNEQFF. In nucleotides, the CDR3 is TGCGCCAGCAGCCCACGACAGGGGAACAATGAGCAGTTCTTC.

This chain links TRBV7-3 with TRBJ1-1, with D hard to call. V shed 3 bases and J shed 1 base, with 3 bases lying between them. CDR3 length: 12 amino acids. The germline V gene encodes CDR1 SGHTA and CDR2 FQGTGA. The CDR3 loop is CASSFGNTEAFF. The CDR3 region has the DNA TGTGCCAGCAGCTTTGGGAACACTGAAGCTTTCTTT.

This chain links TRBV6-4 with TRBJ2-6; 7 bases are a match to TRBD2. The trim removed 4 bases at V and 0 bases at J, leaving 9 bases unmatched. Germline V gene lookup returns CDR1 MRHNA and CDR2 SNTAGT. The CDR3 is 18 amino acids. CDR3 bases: TGTGCCAGCAGTGCTGCGGGGGAGGCTGGCTCTGGGGCCAACGTCCTGACTTTC. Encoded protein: CASSAAGEAGSGANVLTF.

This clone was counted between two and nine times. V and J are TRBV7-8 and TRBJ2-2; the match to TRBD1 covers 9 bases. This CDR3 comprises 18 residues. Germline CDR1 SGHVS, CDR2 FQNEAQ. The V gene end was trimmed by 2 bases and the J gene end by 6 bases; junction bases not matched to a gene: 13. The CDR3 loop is CASSLTSLGTGRAGELFF. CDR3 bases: TGTGCCAGCAGCTTAACTAGTTTAGGGACAGGGAGGGCCGGGGAGCTGTTTTTT.

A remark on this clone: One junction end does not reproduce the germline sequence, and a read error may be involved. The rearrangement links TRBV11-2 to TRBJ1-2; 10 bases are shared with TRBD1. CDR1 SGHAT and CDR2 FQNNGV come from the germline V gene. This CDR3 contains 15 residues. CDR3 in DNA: TGTGCCAGCAGCCCCATGACAGGGGGCGACTACGGCTACACCTTC. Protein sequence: CASSPMTGGDYGYTF.

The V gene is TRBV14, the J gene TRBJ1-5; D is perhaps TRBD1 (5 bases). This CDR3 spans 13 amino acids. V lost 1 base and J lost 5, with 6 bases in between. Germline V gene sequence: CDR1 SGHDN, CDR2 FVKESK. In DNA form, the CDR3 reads TGTGCCAGCAGCCAAGGAGGGGATCAGCCCCAGCATTTT. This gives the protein CASSQGGDQPQHF. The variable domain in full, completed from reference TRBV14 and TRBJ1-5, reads EAGVTQFPSHSVIEKGQTVTLRCDPISGHDNLYWYRRVMGKEIKFLLHFVKESKQDESGMPNNRFLAERTGGTYSTLKVQPAELEDSGVYFCASSQGGDQPQHFGDGTRLSIL.

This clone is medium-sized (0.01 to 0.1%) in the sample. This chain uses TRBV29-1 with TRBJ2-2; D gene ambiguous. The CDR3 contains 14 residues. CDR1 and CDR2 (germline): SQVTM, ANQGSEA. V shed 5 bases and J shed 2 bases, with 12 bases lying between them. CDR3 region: CSVRVLENTGELFF. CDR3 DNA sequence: TGCAGCGTTCGAGTGTTGGAAAACACCGGGGAGCTGTTTTTT.

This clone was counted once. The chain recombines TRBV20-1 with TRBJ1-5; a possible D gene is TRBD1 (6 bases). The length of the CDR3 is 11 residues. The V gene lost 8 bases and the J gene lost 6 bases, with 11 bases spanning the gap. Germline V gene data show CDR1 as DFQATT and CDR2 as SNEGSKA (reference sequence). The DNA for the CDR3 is TGCAGTCCCCAGGGGAGTCAGCCCCAGCATTTT. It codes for CSPQGSQPQHF.

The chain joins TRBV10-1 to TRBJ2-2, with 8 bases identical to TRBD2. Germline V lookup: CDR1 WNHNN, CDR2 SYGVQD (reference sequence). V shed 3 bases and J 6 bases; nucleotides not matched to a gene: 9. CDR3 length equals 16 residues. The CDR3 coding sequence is TGCGCCAGCAGTGAAGAAGCGGGGGAATGGGCCGGGGAGCTGTTTTTT. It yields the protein CASSEEAGEWAGELFF.

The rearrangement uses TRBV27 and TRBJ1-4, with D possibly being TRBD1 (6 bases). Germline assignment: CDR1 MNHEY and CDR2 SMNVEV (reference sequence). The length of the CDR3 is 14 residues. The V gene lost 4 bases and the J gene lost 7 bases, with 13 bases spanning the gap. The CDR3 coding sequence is TGTGCCAGCAGTTCAGGGGCTCGAGGTGAAAAACTGTTTTTT. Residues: CASSSGARGEKLFF.

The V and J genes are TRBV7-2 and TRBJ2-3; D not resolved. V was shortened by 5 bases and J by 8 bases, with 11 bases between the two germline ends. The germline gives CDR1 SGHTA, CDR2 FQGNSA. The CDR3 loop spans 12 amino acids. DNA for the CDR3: TGTGCCAGCAGCCCAGAGAAGAGTACGCAGTATTTT. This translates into CASSPEKSTQYF.

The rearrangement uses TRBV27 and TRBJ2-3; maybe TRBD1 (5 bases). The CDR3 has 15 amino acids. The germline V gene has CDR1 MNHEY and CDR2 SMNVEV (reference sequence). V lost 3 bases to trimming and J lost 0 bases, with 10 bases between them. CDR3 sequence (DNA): TGTGCCAGCAGTTTCTCCAGGGCTAGCACAGATACGCAGTATTTT. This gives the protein CASSFSRASTDTQYF.

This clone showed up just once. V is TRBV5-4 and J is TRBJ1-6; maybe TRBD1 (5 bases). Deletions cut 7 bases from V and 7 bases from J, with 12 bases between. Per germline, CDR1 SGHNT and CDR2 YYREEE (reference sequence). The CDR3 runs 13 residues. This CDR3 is CASGGAENSPLHF. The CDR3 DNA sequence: TGTGCCAGCGGCGGGGCAGAGAATTCACCCCTCCACTTT.

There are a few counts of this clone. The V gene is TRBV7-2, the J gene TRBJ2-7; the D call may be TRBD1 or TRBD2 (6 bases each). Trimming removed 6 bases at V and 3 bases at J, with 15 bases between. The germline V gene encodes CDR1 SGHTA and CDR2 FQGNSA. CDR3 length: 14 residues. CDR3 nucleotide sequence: TGTGCCAGCAGAGGGGGGAGCGGTCGCTACGAGCAGTACTTC. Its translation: CASRGGSGRYEQYF.

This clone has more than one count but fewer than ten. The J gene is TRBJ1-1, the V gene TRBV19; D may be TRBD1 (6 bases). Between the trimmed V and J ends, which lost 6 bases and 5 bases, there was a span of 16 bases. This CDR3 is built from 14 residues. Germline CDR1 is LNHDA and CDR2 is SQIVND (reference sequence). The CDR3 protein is CASRTQGRVTEAFF. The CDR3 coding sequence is TGTGCCAGTAGGACTCAGGGGCGGGTGACTGAAGCTTTCTTT.

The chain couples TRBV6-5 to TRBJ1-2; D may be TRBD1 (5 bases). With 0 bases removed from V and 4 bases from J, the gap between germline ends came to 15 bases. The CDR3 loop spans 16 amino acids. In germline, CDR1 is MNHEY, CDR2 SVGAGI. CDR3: CASSYSSGLGTYGYTF. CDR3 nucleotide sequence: TGTGCCAGCAGTTACTCCTCAGGGTTGGGCACCTATGGCTACACCTTC.

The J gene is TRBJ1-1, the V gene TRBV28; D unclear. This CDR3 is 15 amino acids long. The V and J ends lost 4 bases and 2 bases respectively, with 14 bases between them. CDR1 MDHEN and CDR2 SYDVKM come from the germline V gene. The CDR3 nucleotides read TGTGCCAGCAGTTCCTTGAACGTACCCAACACTGAAGCTTTCTTT. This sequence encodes CASSSLNVPNTEAFF.

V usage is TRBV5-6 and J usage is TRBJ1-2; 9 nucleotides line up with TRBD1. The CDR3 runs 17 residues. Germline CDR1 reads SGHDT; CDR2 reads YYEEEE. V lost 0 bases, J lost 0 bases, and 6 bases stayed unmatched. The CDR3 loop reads CASSLEDRGSSNYGYTF. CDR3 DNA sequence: TGTGCCAGCAGCTTGGAGGACAGGGGATCATCTAACTATGGCTACACCTTC.

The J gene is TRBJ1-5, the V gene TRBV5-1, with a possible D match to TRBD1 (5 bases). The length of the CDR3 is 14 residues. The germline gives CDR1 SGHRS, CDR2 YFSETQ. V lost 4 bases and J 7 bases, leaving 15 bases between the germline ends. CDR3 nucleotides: TGCGCCAGCAGCCTAGGCGGGGCGGAACAGCCCCAGCATTTT. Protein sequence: CASSLGGAEQPQHF.

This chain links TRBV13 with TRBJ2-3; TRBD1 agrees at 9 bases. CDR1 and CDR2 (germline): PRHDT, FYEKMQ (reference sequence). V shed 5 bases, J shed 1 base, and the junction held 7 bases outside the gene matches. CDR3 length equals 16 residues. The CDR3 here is CASSQDRGGGTDTQYF. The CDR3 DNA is TGTGCCAGCAGCCAGGACAGGGGAGGGGGCACAGATACGCAGTATTTT.

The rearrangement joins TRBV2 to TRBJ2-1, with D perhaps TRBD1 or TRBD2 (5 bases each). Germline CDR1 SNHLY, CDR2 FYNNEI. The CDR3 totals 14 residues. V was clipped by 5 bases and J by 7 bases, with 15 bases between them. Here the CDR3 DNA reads TGTGCCAGCAGTTCCTTCTCCGGGGCTAATGAGCAGTTCTTC. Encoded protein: CASSSFSGANEQFF.

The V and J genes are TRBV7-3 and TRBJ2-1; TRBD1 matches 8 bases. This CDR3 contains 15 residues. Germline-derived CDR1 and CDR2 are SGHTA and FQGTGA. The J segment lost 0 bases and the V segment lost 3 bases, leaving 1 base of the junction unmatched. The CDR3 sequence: CASSLTGDSYNEQFF. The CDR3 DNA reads TGTGCCAGCAGCTTGACAGGGGACTCCTACAATGAGCAGTTCTTC.

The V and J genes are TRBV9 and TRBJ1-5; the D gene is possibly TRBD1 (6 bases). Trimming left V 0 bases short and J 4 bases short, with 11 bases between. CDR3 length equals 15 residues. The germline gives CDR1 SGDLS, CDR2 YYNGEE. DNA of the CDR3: TGTGCCAGCAGCGTAGGGGGGGGGCAGAATCAGCCCCAGCATTTT. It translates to CASSVGGGQNQPQHF. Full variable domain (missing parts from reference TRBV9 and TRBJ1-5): DSGVTQTPKHLITATGQRVTLRCSPRSGDLSVYWYQQSLDQGLQFLIQYYNGEERAKGNILERFSAQQFPDLHSELNLSSLELGDSALYFCASSVGGGQNQPQHFGDGTRLSIL.